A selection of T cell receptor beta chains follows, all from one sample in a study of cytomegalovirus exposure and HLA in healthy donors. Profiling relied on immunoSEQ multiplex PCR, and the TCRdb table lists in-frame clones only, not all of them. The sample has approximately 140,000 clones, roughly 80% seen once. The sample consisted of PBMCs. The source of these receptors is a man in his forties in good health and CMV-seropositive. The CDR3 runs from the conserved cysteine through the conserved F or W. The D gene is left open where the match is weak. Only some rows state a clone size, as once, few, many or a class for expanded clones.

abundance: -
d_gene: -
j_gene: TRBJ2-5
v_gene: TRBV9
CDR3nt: TGTGCCAGCAGCGTAGGAGGTCGGGAGGAGACCCAGTACTTC
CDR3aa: CASSVGGREETQYF

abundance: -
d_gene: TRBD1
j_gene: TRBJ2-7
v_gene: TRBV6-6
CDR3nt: TGTGCCAGCAGTAGGGGACAGGGGGTCGAGCAGTACTTC
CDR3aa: CASSRGQGVEQYF

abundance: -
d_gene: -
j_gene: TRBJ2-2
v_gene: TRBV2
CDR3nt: TGTGCCAGCAGTGAGGGCGGCAGGGTGAGGAACACCGGGGAGCTGTTTTTT
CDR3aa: CASSEGGRVRNTGELFF

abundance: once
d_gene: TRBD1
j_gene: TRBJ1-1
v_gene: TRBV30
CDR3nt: TGTGCCTGGATGGACAGGGTTTCGGTGTACACTGAAGCTTTCTTT
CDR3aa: CAWMDRVSVYTEAFF

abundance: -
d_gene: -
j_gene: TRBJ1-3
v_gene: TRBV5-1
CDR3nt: TGCGCCAGCAGCTTCGCCCCGGGCTCTGGAAACACCATATATTTT
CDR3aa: CASSFAPGSGNTIYF

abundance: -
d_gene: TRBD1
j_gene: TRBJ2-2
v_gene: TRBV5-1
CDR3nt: TGCGCCAGCAGCTTGGTAGGATACAGGGGCACCGGGGAGCTGTTTTTT
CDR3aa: CASSLVGYRGTGELFF

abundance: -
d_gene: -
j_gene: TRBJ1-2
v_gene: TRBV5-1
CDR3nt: TGCGCCAGCAGCTTGGACCAGGGTAGCTATCGAGGCTACACCTTC
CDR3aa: CASSLDQGSYRGYTF

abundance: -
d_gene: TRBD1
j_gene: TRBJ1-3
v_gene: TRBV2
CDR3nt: TGTGCCAGCAGTGCAAGACTTACAGGGGTGGGAGGAAACACCATATATTTT
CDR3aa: CASSARLTGVGGNTIYF

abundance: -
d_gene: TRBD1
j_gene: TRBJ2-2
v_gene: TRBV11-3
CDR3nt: TGTGCCAGCAGCCCCTCCGGGACAGTCACCGGGGAGCTGTTTTTT
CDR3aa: CASSPSGTVTGELFF

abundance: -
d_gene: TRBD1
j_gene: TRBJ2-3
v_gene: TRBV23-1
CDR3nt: TGCGCCAGCAGTCACAAGGACAGGGCGACGCAGTATTTT
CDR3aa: CASSHKDRATQYF

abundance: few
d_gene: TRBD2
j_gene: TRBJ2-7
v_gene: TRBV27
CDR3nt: TGTGCCAGCAGCCTAACTAGCGGAGCATACTACGAGCAGTACTTC
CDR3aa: CASSLTSGAYYEQYF

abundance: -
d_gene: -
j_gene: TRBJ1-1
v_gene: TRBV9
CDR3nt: TGTGCCAGCAGCCGGGGGGGGCAGGGTTACACTGAAGCTTTCTTT
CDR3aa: CASSRGGQGYTEAFF

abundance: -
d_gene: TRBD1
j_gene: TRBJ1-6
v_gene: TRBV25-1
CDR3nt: TGTGCCAGCAGTGGCGGGACAGGGGAAGGCTCACCCCTCCACTTT
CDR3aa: CASSGGTGEGSPLHF